This T cell receptor (beta chain) derives from a study of early T cells in non-severe SARS-CoV-2 infection. The V end was cut by 0 bases, the J end by 6 bases, with 15 bases between. CDR3 length: 15 residues. CDR1 is SGDLS, CDR2 YYNGEE, per germline. Only a few counts were recorded for this clonotype. Each cDNA molecule carried a unique molecular identifier. TCRdb used MiXCR to reprocess the 5' RACE reads, holding one entry per CDR3 protein. Of 65,000 to 95,000 distinct CDR3 sequences in the sample, around 16% were seen once. This TCR derives from an adult who was a healthcare worker with PCR-confirmed SARS-CoV-2 infection or an uninfected control (not recorded which). The material sequenced was whole blood. V and J are TRBV9 and TRBJ1-1; perhaps TRBD1 as D (6 bases). The CDR3 sequence is CASSVDGWTAAEAFF. The CDR3 DNA follows: TGTGCCAGCAGCGTAGATGGTTGGACAGCGGCTGAAGCTTTCTTT.